One sample yielded the 5 T cell receptor beta chains listed below, sequenced in a study of T-cell memory formation after mild COVID-19. One entry per CDR3 protein results from TCRdb running MiXCR on the 5' RACE reads. The sample shows a few hundred thousand distinct CDR3 sequences, over 7% of them seen only once. Material for sequencing was PBMCs or a T cell subset sorted from them (not recorded which). The source of these receptors is a man aged 18 to 29 who had mild COVID-19 (a few samples of this study predate the infection). Cell type and time point are not known.

This clonotype appeared a few times. The chain recombines TRBV7-3 with TRBJ2-7; D gene uncertain. This CDR3 is 13 amino acids long. V shed 5 bases and J shed 1 base, with 9 bases lying between them. Germline V lookup: CDR1 SGHTA, CDR2 FQGTGA. The CDR3 region is CASSAYSSYEQYF. The DNA of the CDR3 is TGTGCCAGCAGCGCGTACAGTTCCTACGAGCAGTACTTC.

This clonotype was counted at least ten times. The CDR3 DNA follows: TGCGCCAGCAGCTTCGGTGTCGGGAGCGATGGCTACACCTTC. The encoded protein is CASSFGVGSDGYTF. The rearrangement links TRBV5-1 to TRBJ1-2, with D hard to call. Germline CDR1 SGHRS, CDR2 YFSETQ. V was cut by 2 bases and J by 6 bases, with 14 bases left in between. The CDR3 length is 14 residues.

The rearrangement joins TRBV9 to TRBJ2-3, with D unresolved. The germline V gene has CDR1 SGDLS and CDR2 YYNGEE. The CDR3 consists of 13 residues. The V end was cut by 0 bases, the J end by 5 bases, with 7 bases between. The CDR3 sequence is CASSVGREDTQYF. The CDR3 DNA sequence: TGTGCCAGCAGCGTAGGTAGGGAAGATACGCAGTATTTT.

The chain combines TRBV7-9 with TRBJ2-7, with D perhaps being TRBD1 or TRBD2 (5 bases each). The CDR3 loop spans 14 amino acids. V shed 4 bases and J shed 3 bases, with 13 bases lying between them. Germline V gene sequence: CDR1 SEHNR, CDR2 FQNEAQ (reference sequence). CDR3 amino acids: CASSSRDGHYEQYF. In DNA form, the CDR3 reads TGTGCCAGCAGCTCACGGGACGGTCACTACGAGCAGTACTTC.

This clonotype appeared a few times. This chain links TRBV7-2 with TRBJ1-2, with TRBD1 matching over 7 bases. Germline values: CDR1 SGHTA, CDR2 FQGNSA. The CDR3 spans 15 residues. Losses at the gene ends were 3 bases for V and 5 bases for J; bases not matched to a gene: 9. The CDR3 bases are TGTGCCAGCAGCTTCACTTCCGGGACAGAGTATGGCTACACCTTC. Translation gives CASSFTSGTEYGYTF.